The present T cell receptor beta chain was sequenced within a study of T cell responses to AZD1222 COVID-19 vaccine. Overall study results and limits: Nearly half of spike-specific TCRs reportedly target unmutated variant regions.

The protocol was immunoSEQ multiplex PCR, while the TCRdb copy is restricted to in-frame clones and leaves out a portion. The table shows some 120,000 clones, with roughly 90% occurring only once. Worth noting for this clone: What it binds is not known.

The germline V gene has CDR1 MDHEN and CDR2 SYDVKM. There are 17 residues in the CDR3. V gave up 5 bases and J gave up 0 bases; unmatched junction bases: 10. V gene TRBV28 combines with J gene TRBJ1-3; TRBD1 matches 7 bases. Sequenced here: peripheral blood, sampled 28 days after the second dose of the MenACWY control vaccine. This clonotype originated in an adult who received the MenACWY meningococcal vaccine as a control. CDR3 DNA: TGTGCCAGCAGTGACCCGCCAGGGGGGAGCTCTGGAAACACCATATATTTT. It codes for CASSDPPGGSSGNTIYF.